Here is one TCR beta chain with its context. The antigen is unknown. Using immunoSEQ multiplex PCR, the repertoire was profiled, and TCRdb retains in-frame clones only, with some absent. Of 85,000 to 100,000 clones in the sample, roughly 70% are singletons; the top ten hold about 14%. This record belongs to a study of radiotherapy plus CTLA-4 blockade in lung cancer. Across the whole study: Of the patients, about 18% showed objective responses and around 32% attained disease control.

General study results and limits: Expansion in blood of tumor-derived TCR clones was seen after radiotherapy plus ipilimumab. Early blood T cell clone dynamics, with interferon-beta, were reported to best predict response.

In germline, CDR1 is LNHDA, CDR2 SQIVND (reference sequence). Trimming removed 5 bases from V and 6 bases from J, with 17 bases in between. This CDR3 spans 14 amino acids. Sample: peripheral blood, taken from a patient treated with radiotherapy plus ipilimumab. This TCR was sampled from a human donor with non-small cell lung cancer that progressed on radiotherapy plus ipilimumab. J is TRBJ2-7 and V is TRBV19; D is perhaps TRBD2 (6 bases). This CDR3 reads CASSPWGQGGEQYF. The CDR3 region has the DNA TGTGCCAGTAGTCCTTGGGGCCAGGGAGGCGAGCAGTACTTC.